These 15 T cell receptor beta chains came from one sample sequenced in a study of technical replicates of blood from a few donors. Clones were read by immunoSEQ multiplex PCR, and TCRdb kept only the in-frame ones, dropping some. The sample consists of approximately 79,000 clones, around 97% of them appearing once. The specimen sequenced was T cells isolated from PBMCs. The source of these receptors is a human donor in good health.

In its sample, this clone was seen once. The chain is built from TRBV9 and TRBJ2-3, with TRBD1 matching over 7 bases. V lost 3 bases and J lost 2; bases outside the gene matches: 9. The germline V gene has CDR1 SGDLS and CDR2 YYNGEE. The CDR3 runs 16 residues. DNA for the CDR3: TGTGCCAGCAGCGAAGGGGACAGTCCTTTCACAGATACGCAGTATTTT. This sequence encodes CASSEGDSPFTDTQYF.

This chain joins TRBV5-1 and TRBJ2-3; TRBD2 agrees at 9 bases. V lost 2 bases to trimming and J lost 2 bases; unmatched junction nucleotides: 6. Germline lookup yields CDR1 SGHRS and CDR2 YFSETQ. This CDR3 spans 16 amino acids. CDR3 sequence: CASSLSGRPPTDTQYF. The CDR3, as DNA: TGCGCCAGCAGCTTAAGCGGGAGGCCCCCCACAGATACGCAGTATTTT.

This clone appeared a single time. CDR3 sequence reads: CASSQIAGGGYNEQFF. Written as DNA, the CDR3 is TGTGCCAGCAGCCAAATAGCGGGAGGCGGGTACAATGAGCAGTTCTTC. This rearrangement joins TRBV4-2 to TRBJ2-1, with 10 nucleotides matching TRBD2. Per germline, CDR1 LGHNA and CDR2 YNFKEQ. There are 16 residues in the CDR3. Unmatched junction bases numbered 5, after V lost 2 bases and J lost 4 bases.

The chain has TRBV10-2 and TRBJ1-1; TRBD1 might be the D (5 bases). The CDR3 has 14 residues. Between the trimmed V and J ends, which lost 6 bases and 6 bases, there was a span of 17 bases. Per the germline V gene, CDR1 is WSHSY and CDR2 is SAAADI. The CDR3 here is CASRWQGGLAEAFF. CDR3 nucleotides: TGCGCCAGCAGGTGGCAGGGAGGTTTGGCTGAAGCTTTCTTT.

V usage is TRBV28 and J usage is TRBJ2-3; 8 nucleotides line up with TRBD2. V was clipped by 7 bases and J by 2 bases; unmatched bases: 17. Germline CDR1 and CDR2: MDHEN and SYDVKM. CDR3 length equals 18 residues. This CDR3 reads CASTQETVAGGITDTQYF. The CDR3 bases are TGTGCCAGCACTCAGGAAACGGTGGCGGGGGGTATCACAGATACGCAGTATTTT.

The chain carries TRBV15 and TRBJ1-3, with a tentative D call TRBD1 (5 bases). Germline assignment: CDR1 LNHNV and CDR2 YYDKDF (reference sequence). The CDR3 runs to 13 residues. The V end was cut by 10 bases, the J end by 4 bases, with 14 bases between. The CDR3, as DNA: TGTGCCAGTCGTCCAGGGCCAGGAAACACCATATATTTT. Its translation is CASRPGPGNTIYF.

This chain uses TRBV7-6 with TRBJ1-4; D may be TRBD1 (6 bases). The CDR3 contains 15 residues. The V end was cut by 3 bases, the J end by 8 bases, with 16 bases between. Germline CDR1 is SGHVS and CDR2 is FNYEAQ. Written as DNA, the CDR3 is TGTGCCAGCAGCTTGTTTGCCAGGGGAGGGGAAAAACTGTTTTTT. Translated, it gives CASSLFARGGEKLFF.

V gene TRBV6-6 combines with J gene TRBJ2-7; D not resolved. The germline CDR1 and CDR2 sequences are MNHNY and SVGAGI (reference sequence). The CDR3 covers 13 residues. V gave up 0 bases and J gave up 2 bases, with 5 bases separating them. The CDR3 nucleotides are TGTGCCAGCAGTTACTCAGTAGCCTACGAGCAGTACTTC. Residues: CASSYSVAYEQYF.

This chain joins TRBV7-9 and TRBJ1-1, with D possibly TRBD1 on 5 matching bases. The V gene's germline CDR1 is SEHNR and CDR2 FQNEAQ (reference sequence). This CDR3 spans 14 amino acids. V was trimmed by 2 bases and J by 3 bases, leaving 10 bases between them. The CDR3 bases are TGTGCCAGCAGCTTACCAGGGAGGGACACTGAAGCTTTCTTT. It translates to CASSLPGRDTEAFF.

The CDR3 spells CASSLMTGGTEAFF. For the CDR3, the DNA is TGTGCCAGCAGTTTGATGACAGGGGGGACTGAAGCTTTCTTT. The chain is built from TRBV5-6 and TRBJ1-1; 9 bases align to TRBD1. The V and J ends lost 5 bases and 5 bases, in that order; junction bases with no gene match: 7. CDR1 and CDR2 from the germline V gene are SGHDT and YYEEEE. This CDR3 has 14 amino acids.

V gene TRBV5-5 combines with J gene TRBJ2-7; 7 positions agree with TRBD1. Per germline, CDR1 SGHKS and CDR2 YYEKEE (reference sequence). Germline trimming cut 3 bases from V and 2 bases from J; bases unmatched to any gene: 11. CDR3 length equals 16 residues. The CDR3 DNA follows: TGTGCCAGCAGCTCTAACCCCGGGACAGCCACCTACGAGCAGTACTTC. Encoded protein: CASSSNPGTATYEQYF.

The gene calls are TRBV7-2 and TRBJ2-5; D is perhaps TRBD2 (6 bases). Germline V gene lookup returns CDR1 SGHTA and CDR2 FQGNSA. Between the trimmed V and J ends, which lost 5 bases and 5 bases, there was a span of 15 bases. The CDR3 covers 14 residues. The CDR3 loop is CASSLWGDPETQYF. The CDR3 nucleotides are TGTGCCAGCAGCCTATGGGGGGATCCGGAGACCCAGTACTTC.

The chain recombines TRBV9 with TRBJ1-2; 8 bases are a match to TRBD1. The J segment lost 1 base and the V segment lost 4 bases, leaving 6 bases of the junction unmatched. The CDR3 spans 15 residues. CDR1 and CDR2 (germline): SGDLS, YYNGEE. CDR3 in amino acids: CASSPQGGYNYGYTF. The CDR3, as DNA: TGTGCCAGCAGCCCACAGGGGGGTTATAACTATGGCTACACCTTC.

The table lists this clone with a count of one. The chain carries TRBV4-1 and TRBJ1-2; 9 bases fit TRBD1. The CDR3 has 13 amino acids. V dropped 7 bases and J dropped 4; count of bases not matched to a gene: 4. The germline gives CDR1 MGHRA, CDR2 YSYEKL. The CDR3 nucleotides are TGCGCCAGCACCGGGACAGGGTTCTATGGCTACACCTTC. Amino acid sequence: CASTGTGFYGYTF.

The V call is TRBV4-1, the J call TRBJ2-5, with 8 bases aligning to TRBD1. V was clipped by 4 bases and J by 1 base; unmatched bases: 5. The germline CDR1 and CDR2 sequences are MGHRA and YSYEKL. The CDR3 length is 15 residues. CDR3 nucleotide sequence: TGCGCCAGCAGCCCGACAGGGGAACCCCAAGAGACCCAGTACTTC. Translated: CASSPTGEPQETQYF.